A single sample is the source of the 28 T cell receptor beta chains below, sequenced in a study of lymphopenia after photon versus proton radiotherapy. The method was immunoSEQ multiplex PCR; TCRdb's version includes in-frame clones alone and lacks a portion of them. Of about 22,000 clones listed, 80% to 95% are singletons. The sample consisted of peripheral blood, taken from a patient treated with proton-based radiotherapy. These TCRs come from a woman in her 70s with pancreatic cancer. Some clones in this sample may be carry-over from other donors' samples.

This clone was seen more than once but under ten times. The chain couples TRBV7-6 to TRBJ2-7; 11 bases fit TRBD2. V lost 1 base and J lost 3; bases outside the gene matches: 5. The CDR3 contains 16 residues. The germline CDR1 and CDR2 sequences are SGHVS and FNYEAQ. CDR3 in DNA: TGTGCCAGCAGCTTAGTCGGCGGGACTAGCGGCTACGAGCAGTACTTC. It translates to CASSLVGGTSGYEQYF.

This chain joins TRBV28 and TRBJ2-7; tentative D call: TRBD2 (6 bases). The V end lost 6 bases, the J end lost 3 bases, and 21 bases lay between the germline ends. The length of the CDR3 is 16 residues. CDR1 is MDHEN and CDR2 is SYDVKM in the germline V gene. The CDR3: CASRPPTAGTHYEQYF. DNA for the CDR3: TGTGCCAGCAGACCACCTACAGCCGGGACTCACTACGAGCAGTACTTC.

The V call is TRBV7-6, the J call TRBJ2-1; perhaps TRBD1 as D (6 bases). Germline V CDR1 and CDR2: SGHVS, FNYEAQ. This CDR3 is 12 amino acids long. Trimming removed 3 bases from V and 7 bases from J, with 7 bases in between. CDR3: CASSFTGNEQFF. As DNA, the CDR3 is TGTGCCAGCAGCTTTACAGGGAATGAGCAGTTCTTC.

The gene calls are TRBV7-8 and TRBJ2-5, with TRBD1 as a possible D gene (5 bases). Trimming left V 2 bases short and J 3 bases short, with 7 bases between. The CDR3 runs to 13 residues. The germline CDR1 and CDR2 sequences are SGHVS and FQNEAQ. The DNA of the CDR3 is TGTGCCAGCAGCTTACAGGGAAAAGAGACCCAGTACTTC. It is translated as CASSLQGKETQYF.

The CDR3 is CAISGGGGNTEAFF. CDR3 in DNA: TGTGCCATCAGTGGGGGAGGGGGGAACACTGAAGCTTTCTTT. The chain carries TRBV10-3 and TRBJ1-1, with a possible D match to TRBD1 (6 bases). The V end lost 4 bases, the J end lost 1 base, and 10 bases lay between the germline ends. CDR3 length equals 14 residues. Germline V gene lookup returns CDR1 ENHRY and CDR2 SYGVKD.

V usage is TRBV19 and J usage is TRBJ1-2, with 7 nucleotides matching TRBD1. CDR3 length equals 15 residues. The trim removed 7 bases at V and 2 bases at J, leaving 10 bases unmatched. Germline CDR1 is LNHDA and CDR2 is SQIVND (reference sequence). Here the CDR3 reads CASTVDRDGNYGYTF. DNA for the CDR3: TGTGCCAGTACCGTCGACAGGGACGGAAACTATGGCTACACCTTC.

J is TRBJ1-1 and V is TRBV28; 8 bases agree with TRBD1. The CDR3 runs 14 residues. Germline V lookup: CDR1 MDHEN, CDR2 SYDVKM. Losses at the gene ends were 5 bases for V and 4 bases for J; bases not matched to a gene: 6. The CDR3 loop is CASSRGQGSTEAFF. The DNA of the CDR3 is TGTGCCAGCAGTCGAGGACAGGGAAGCACTGAAGCTTTCTTT. Drawing the rest from reference TRBV28 and TRBJ1-1, the complete variable domain is DVKVTQSSRYLVKRTGEKVFLECVQDMDHENMFWYRQDPGLGLRLIYFSYDVKMKEKGDIPEGYSVSREKKERFSLILESASTNQTSMYLCASSRGQGSTEAFFGQGTRLTVV.

This clone was observed once. The chain joins TRBV7-2 to TRBJ1-2; D unclear. The ends were cut back, 1 base at V and 3 bases at J, with 9 bases in the middle. Germline CDR1 and CDR2: SGHTA and FQGNSA. The CDR3 totals 14 residues. CDR3 region: CASSLGRPDYGYTF. DNA of the CDR3: TGTGCCAGCAGCTTAGGGAGACCGGACTATGGCTACACCTTC.

The rearrangement joins TRBV5-1 to TRBJ2-2; D possibly matches TRBD1 or TRBD2 (5 bases each). The CDR3 length is 13 residues. The ends were cut back, 6 bases at V and 6 bases at J, with 12 bases in the middle. Germline CDR1 and CDR2: SGHRS and YFSETQ. In DNA form, the CDR3 reads TGCGCCAGCAACCGGGACGTCCCCGGGGAGCTGTTTTTT. Translated, it gives CASNRDVPGELFF.

The rearrangement joins TRBV7-9 to TRBJ2-1, with 11 bases identical to TRBD2. Germline CDR1 SEHNR, CDR2 FQNEAQ (reference sequence). The CDR3 length is 16 residues. The V gene end was trimmed by 0 bases and the J gene end by 8 bases; junction bases not matched to a gene: 6. CDR3 residues: CASSLAPLAGGDEQFF. The CDR3 nucleotides read TGTGCCAGCAGCTTAGCGCCGTTAGCGGGAGGGGATGAGCAGTTCTTC.

This chain joins TRBV18 and TRBJ2-2, with TRBD1 matching 8 bases. J lost 7 bases, V lost 6 bases, and 13 bases had no gene match. This CDR3 contains 16 residues. Germline-derived CDR1 and CDR2 are KGHSH and LQKENI. CDR3 coding DNA: TGTGCCAGCTCGCCAAATACAGGGGGTTCGAACGGGGAGCTGTTTTTT. It encodes CASSPNTGGSNGELFF.

V is TRBV28 and J is TRBJ2-2, with D uncertain. Germline CDR1 is MDHEN and CDR2 is SYDVKM. The ends were cut back, 6 bases at V and 4 bases at J, with 18 bases in the middle. This CDR3 is built from 16 residues. The CDR3 region is CASSLTLLRVTGELFF. CDR3 sequence (DNA): TGTGCCAGCAGCCTGACACTTCTTCGAGTCACCGGGGAGCTGTTTTTT.

The chain uses TRBV11-2 and TRBJ2-7; 10 positions agree with TRBD2. The V and J ends lost 5 bases and 4 bases, in that order; junction bases with no gene match: 8. CDR1 and CDR2 from the germline V gene are SGHAT and FQNNGV. The CDR3 totals 15 residues. CDR3 sequence: CASSPGGTSDYEQYF. The CDR3 DNA sequence: TGTGCCAGCAGCCCCGGCGGGACTAGCGATTACGAGCAGTACTTC.

This chain connects TRBV6-4 to TRBJ2-7; no definite D call. V was cut by 5 bases and J by 3 bases, with 17 bases left in between. This CDR3 spans 15 amino acids. The germline gives CDR1 MRHNA, CDR2 SNTAGT. As DNA, the CDR3 is TGTGCCAGCAGTTTAAGTGGCGTAATAGGCTACGAGCAGTACTTC. It codes for CASSLSGVIGYEQYF.

J is TRBJ2-3 and V is TRBV7-6, with D possibly called TRBD1 or TRBD2 (7 bases each). CDR3 length: 15 residues. Germline loops: CDR1 SGHVS, CDR2 FNYEAQ. Trimming cost V 5 bases and J 4 bases, with 16 bases left between them. The CDR3 DNA reads TGTGCCAGCAGCCCAGGGGGGGGAGGGCCAGATACGCAGTATTTT. Translating it yields CASSPGGGGPDTQYF. The full variable domain, rest sourced from reference TRBV7-6 and TRBJ2-3, is GAGVSQSPRYKVTKRGQDVALRCDPISGHVSLYWYRQALGQGPEFLTYFNYEAQQDKSGLPNDRFSAERPEGSISTLTIQRTEQRDSAMYRCASSPGGGGPDTQYFGPGTRLTVL.

The gene calls are TRBV10-3 and TRBJ2-5; D gene unclear. Looked up from germline, CDR1 is ENHRY and CDR2 is SYGVKD. CDR3 size: 13 residues. V dropped 3 bases and J dropped 1 base, with 6 bases sitting between them. CDR3: CAISDGPQETQYF. In DNA, the CDR3 is TGTGCCATCAGTGACGGACCCCAAGAGACCCAGTACTTC.

This chain joins TRBV30 and TRBJ1-4; D is unresolved. From germline, CDR1 is GTSNPN and CDR2 SVGIG (reference sequence). The CDR3 is 15 residues long. Trimming pared 0 bases from V and 0 bases from J, leaving 8 bases between. The CDR3 DNA reads TGTGCCTGGAGTGTAGGCAGCGCAACTAATGAAAAACTGTTTTTT. Translating gives CAWSVGSATNEKLFF.

This sequence joins TRBV18 and TRBJ2-7, with TRBD1 matching 7 bases. Germline V lookup: CDR1 KGHSH, CDR2 LQKENI. This CDR3 has 15 residues. Unmatched junction bases numbered 5, after V lost 3 bases and J lost 0 bases. This CDR3 is CASSPTGLSSYEQYF. The CDR3 DNA reads as TGTGCCAGCTCACCGACAGGGCTTTCCTCCTACGAGCAGTACTTC.

The V call is TRBV11-1, the J call TRBJ2-3, with TRBD2 matching over 8 bases. CDR3 length equals 15 residues. The germline V gene encodes CDR1 SGHAT and CDR2 FQDESV (reference sequence). The J segment lost 6 bases and the V segment lost 5 bases, leaving 10 bases of the junction unmatched. The CDR3 here is CASSPRIAGSDTQYF. CDR3 nucleotides: TGTGCCAGCAGCCCCAGGATAGCGGGATCCGATACGCAGTATTTT.

The chain uses TRBV6-1 and TRBJ2-7, with D possibly being TRBD1 (6 bases). This CDR3 region has 15 residues. V lost 6 bases and J 3 bases, leaving 18 bases between the germline ends. CDR1 and CDR2 (germline): MNHNS, SASEGT. In DNA form, the CDR3 reads TGTGCCAGCAGCGAACAGGGACACTCATACTACGAGCAGTACTTC. Its protein product is CASSEQGHSYYEQYF.

This sequence joins TRBV5-4 and TRBJ2-7; 8 nucleotides align to TRBD2. The CDR3 runs 14 residues. CDR1 is SGHNT, CDR2 YYREEE, per germline (reference sequence). V shed 0 bases and J 3 bases; nucleotides not matched to a gene: 2. The CDR3 spells CASSLGGRSYEQYF. The CDR3 DNA reads as TGTGCCAGCAGCTTGGGCGGGAGGAGCTACGAGCAGTACTTC. The full variable domain, completed using reference TRBV5-4 and TRBJ2-7, is ETGVTQSPTHLIKTRGQQVTLRCSSQSGHNTVSWYQQALGQGPQFIFQYYREEENGRGNFPPRFSGLQFPNYSSELNVNALELDDSALYLCASSLGGRSYEQYFGPGTRLTVT.

The CDR3 DNA is TGTGCCATCAGCGACGGGGGGGCGCCGAATGAAAAACTGTTTTTT. It specifies CAISDGGAPNEKLFF. The chain carries TRBV10-3 and TRBJ1-4; a weak D match, TRBD1 (6 bases). Germline values: CDR1 ENHRY, CDR2 SYGVKD. The CDR3 runs to 15 residues. Trimming shortened V by 6 bases and J by 5 bases, and 16 bases separated the two germline ends.

The rearrangement links TRBV6-1 to TRBJ2-7; possibly TRBD1 for D (5 bases). The CDR3 extends over 11 amino acids. Per the germline V gene, CDR1 is MNHNS and CDR2 is SASEGT. The V gene lost 6 bases and the J gene lost 6 bases, with 9 bases spanning the gap. CDR3 in DNA: TGTGCCAGCAGGTCAGGGCCCGAGCAGTACTTC. This gives the protein CASRSGPEQYF.

The genes are TRBV5-1 and TRBJ1-1; D uncertain. CDR1 is SGHRS, CDR2 YFSETQ, per germline. V gave up 5 bases and J gave up 0 bases, with 17 bases separating them. The CDR3 is made up of 16 amino acids. For the CDR3, the DNA is TGCGCCAGCAGGGGAGAAGCCCGGGCCCTGAACACTGAAGCTTTCTTT. It yields the protein CASRGEARALNTEAFF.

This sequence joins TRBV5-4 and TRBJ2-1, with 10 bases lining up with TRBD1. The CDR3 consists of 17 residues. The germline V gene encodes CDR1 SGHNT and CDR2 YYREEE (reference sequence). J gave up 5 bases and V 6 bases, and 14 bases lay outside the gene matches. Written as DNA, the CDR3 is TGTGCCAGCATCAACCGGGACAGGGGCTTTTTGGACAATGAGCAGTTCTTC. Encoded protein: CASINRDRGFLDNEQFF.

This clone was picked up one time. This rearrangement joins TRBV10-3 to TRBJ2-1; the match to TRBD2 covers 10 bases. CDR3 length equals 16 residues. Per the germline V gene, CDR1 is ENHRY and CDR2 is SYGVKD. The V and J ends lost 3 bases and 7 bases, in that order; junction bases with no gene match: 9. The CDR3 nucleotides are TGTGCCATCAGTGACCCTAGCGGGAGTATGGGGAATGAGCAGTTCTTC. Translated: CAISDPSGSMGNEQFF.

The J gene is TRBJ2-1, the V gene TRBV5-6, with 7 bases identical to TRBD2. CDR3 length equals 16 residues. Germline values: CDR1 SGHDT, CDR2 YYEEEE. V shed 4 bases, J shed 4 bases, and the junction held 11 bases outside the gene matches. The CDR3 region is CASSLTPGLPYNEQFF. As DNA, the CDR3 is TGTGCCAGCAGCCTAACACCGGGACTACCGTACAATGAGCAGTTCTTC.

The V and J genes are TRBV6-6 and TRBJ2-1, with 11 nucleotides matching TRBD1. Germline-derived CDR1 and CDR2 are MNHNY and SVGAGI (reference sequence). The CDR3 totals 15 residues. Unmatched junction bases numbered 1, after V lost 0 bases and J lost 6 bases. CDR3 sequence (DNA): TGTGCCAGCAGTTACTCGGGACAGGGGGTCAATGAGCAGTTCTTC. Protein product: CASSYSGQGVNEQFF.